A selection of T cell receptor beta chains follows, all from one sample in a study of CD8+CD57+ T cells in acquired aplastic anemia. Via MiXCR, TCRdb re-called the reads, giving one row per CDR3 protein. The profile shows 65,000 or so distinct CDR3 sequences, around 55% of them singletons. The sequenced material came from sorted CD4+, CD8+, or CD8+CD57+ T cells (not recorded which) from PBMCs. The receptors come from a human donor in good health, serving as a control. Both conserved end residues are part of each CDR3. D genes are given only for firm matches. Not every row has a clone size; where given, it reads once, few, many or a size class.

TRBJ2-3 many TRBV19 TRBD2 CASSMTSGRQDTQYF TGTGCCAGTAGTATGACTAGCGGGAGGCAGGATACGCAGTATTTT
TRBJ2-3 many TRBV11-2 TRBD2 CASSSLSGSGTDTQYF TGTGCCAGCAGCTCACTTAGCGGGAGTGGCACAGATACGCAGTATTTT
TRBJ2-1 . TRBV15 . CATSREAQREFF TGTGCCACCAGCAGAGAAGCACAGCGAGAGTTCTTC
TRBJ1-2 . TRBV7-9 . CASNPGIYGYTF TGTGCCAGCAACCCCGGGATCTATGGCTACACCTTC
TRBJ2-7 many TRBV28 . CASSLGVGSYEQYF TGTGCCAGCAGTTTGGGGGTGGGGAGTTACGAGCAGTACTTC
TRBJ1-6 many TRBV9 TRBD1 CASSQSTGGVSIISPLHF TGTGCCAGCAGCCAATCTACAGGGGGCGTTTCAATAATATCACCCCTCCACTTT
TRBJ2-5 . TRBV7-9 TRBD1 CASSPWAGGVLETQYF TGTGCCAGCAGCCCTTGGGCAGGGGGCGTACTGGAGACCCAGTACTTC
TRBJ1-5 many TRBV2 TRBD1 CASSVGQGGGSQPQHF TGTGCCAGCAGTGTGGGACAGGGGGGAGGATCTCAGCCCCAGCATTTT
TRBJ1-6 . TRBV7-8 . CASSSGASSPLHF TGTGCCAGCAGCTCGGGTGCTTCTTCACCCCTCCACTTT
TRBJ2-7 many TRBV6-5 TRBD2 CASSSPTSGRREQYF TGTGCCAGCAGTTCCCCGACTAGCGGGAGGCGCGAGCAGTACTTC
TRBJ2-3 medium-sized TRBV10-1 TRBD2 CASSETLAGVGSDTQYF TGCGCCAGCAGTGAGACACTAGCGGGAGTCGGGTCCGATACGCAGTATTTT
TRBJ2-5 . TRBV20-1 . CSARDTADQETRYF TGCAGTGCTAGAGATACGGCGGACCAGGAGACCCGGTACTTC
TRBJ1-5 medium-sized TRBV7-8 . CASSLDRDQPQHF TGTGCCAGCAGCTTAGACCGGGATCAGCCCCAGCATTTT
TRBJ2-7 . TRBV7-8 . CASSLLNPSYEQYF TGTGCCAGCAGCTTATTAAACCCATCCTACGAGCAGTACTTC
TRBJ2-7 . TRBV7-2 TRBD2 CASSPNAGEYEQYF TGTGCCAGCAGCCCCAACGCGGGAGAGTACGAGCAGTACTTC
TRBJ1-2 many TRBV6-1 TRBD1 CASSEEGADGYTF TGTGCCAGCAGTGAAGAGGGGGCTGATGGCTACACCTTC
TRBJ1-1 . TRBV10-3 . CAISEEVNTEAFF TGTGCCATCAGTGAGGAGGTGAACACTGAAGCTTTCTTT
TRBJ2-7 . TRBV29-1 . CSASSLTVLSSYEQYF TGCAGCGCCAGCAGCCTGACAGTGCTAAGCTCCTACGAGCAGTACTTC
TRBJ2-1 many TRBV3-1 . CASSQDPGGEQFF TGTGCCAGCAGCCAAGATCCCGGGGGTGAGCAGTTCTTC
TRBJ2-3 many TRBV12-3/TRBV12-4 TRBD2 CASSRGTSGYTDTQYF TGTGCCAGCAGCCGCGGGACTAGCGGCTACACAGATACGCAGTATTTT
TRBJ1-4 few TRBV7-2 TRBD1 CASSFTGGEKLFF TGTGCCAGCAGCTTCACAGGGGGCGAAAAACTGTTTTTT
TRBJ1-2 . TRBV19 . CASISLTGNYGYTF TGTGCCAGTATTTCCTTGACAGGAAACTATGGCTACACCTTC
TRBJ2-3 . TRBV2 . CASSVVKDTQCF TGTGCCAGCAGTGTTGTGAAAGATACGCAGTGTTTT
TRBJ1-2 . TRBV12-3/TRBV12-4 TRBD1 CASSSGTVYGYTF TGTGCCAGCAGTTCCGGGACAGTCTATGGCTACACCTTC
TRBJ2-7 . TRBV7-2 TRBD1 CASSQDRGLEQYF TGTGCCAGCAGCCAGGACAGGGGGCTCGAGCAGTACTTC
TRBJ2-7 . TRBV19 . CASSMGAGVPGKYEQYF TGTGCCAGTAGTATGGGGGCAGGGGTCCCCGGAAAATACGAGCAGTACTTC
TRBJ2-4 . TRBV24-1 . CATSDATRGDKNIQYF TGTGCCACCAGTGATGCCACCAGGGGGGACAAAAACATTCAGTACTTC